This T cell receptor (beta chain) was recorded in a study of CD8 T cells in Susac syndrome. The sample holds one count of this clonotype. RNA in amounts of about 0.5 to 1 ug was reverse transcribed with random hexamers. TCRdb recomputed calls from the immunoSEQ multiplex PCR reads with MiXCR, one row per CDR3 protein. The sample gives 80,000 or so distinct CDR3 sequences, around 93% of which show up once; approximately 0.52% is in the top ten. V lost 7 bases, J lost 7 bases, and 11 bases lay in between. Germline V gives CDR1 LNHDA, CDR2 SQIVND (reference sequence). This CDR3 contains 12 residues. The TCR originated in a human donor with Susac syndrome. V usage is TRBV19 and J usage is TRBJ1-5; D ambiguous. The sample comprised CD4+ T cells from PBMCs. The CDR3 protein is CASNVPGQPQHF. The CDR3 coding sequence is TGTGCCAGTAATGTTCCGGGCCAGCCCCAGCATTTT.